These 31 T cell receptor beta chains originate from one sample sequenced in a study of T cells in Graves' hyperthyroidism and ophthalmopathy. The investigators amplified TCR beta CDR3 regions from RNA transcripts. Primed by the HTBI set, a first-round RT-PCR was run on the TCR CDR3. TCRdb fed the multiplex PCR reads into MiXCR, producing one record per CDR3 protein. Of 300,000 or so distinct CDR3 sequences detected, 15% to 20% appear once; the ten largest clones hold around 35%. The source material was blood. These receptors came from a man aged 25 to 45 with Graves' hyperthyroidism.

The chain couples TRBV10-3 to TRBJ2-2; tentatively, D is TRBD1 (6 bases). The V and J ends lost 0 bases and 1 base respectively, with 9 bases between them. The germline CDR1 and CDR2 sequences are ENHRY and SYGVKD. CDR3 size: 16 residues. As DNA, the CDR3 is TGTGCCATCAGTGAGTCGAGGGGACAGAACACCGGGGAGCTGTTTTTT. Translating gives CAISESRGQNTGELFF.

In this sample, this clonotype turned up a few times. The V and J genes are TRBV7-3 and TRBJ2-1, with D possibly being TRBD2 (5 bases). Looked up from germline, CDR1 is SGHTA and CDR2 is FQGTGA. V was clipped by 5 bases and J by 3 bases, with 14 bases between them. The CDR3 consists of 15 residues. The CDR3 sequence is CASSPRRSGYNEQFF. Written as DNA, the CDR3 is TGTGCCAGCAGCCCACGTCGGAGCGGCTACAATGAGCAGTTCTTC.

This clonotype occurred a few times. The rearrangement links TRBV5-6 to TRBJ2-5, with 14 bases fitting TRBD2. From germline, CDR1 is SGHDT and CDR2 YYEEEE. This CDR3 is 18 amino acids long. With V trimmed by 4 bases and J by 4 bases, 12 bases remained unmatched. The CDR3 spells CASSPSGTSGSGVETQYF. The DNA for the CDR3 is TGTGCCAGCAGCCCCTCCGGGACTAGCGGGAGTGGCGTAGAGACCCAGTACTTC.

This clonotype was picked up many times. V gene TRBV18 combines with J gene TRBJ2-7; TRBD1 aligns across 8 bases. With 3 bases clipped from V and 1 base from J, the junction kept 2 bases outside the gene matches. The V gene's germline CDR1 is KGHSH and CDR2 LQKENI. The CDR3 is 14 residues long. CDR3 DNA sequence: TGTGCCAGCTCACCGGACAGGGAGTCCTACGAGCAGTACTTC. Protein sequence: CASSPDRESYEQYF.

This clonotype was seen ten or more times. The chain employs TRBV20-1 and TRBJ1-1; D is ambiguous. This CDR3 has 15 residues. Per germline, CDR1 DFQATT and CDR2 SNEGSKA (reference sequence). Trimming took off 5 bases at V and 0 bases at J, with 16 bases between the two ends. In DNA, the CDR3 is TGCAGTGCTCCTCCCGCGGGCAGCTTGAACACTGAAGCTTTCTTT. Translation: CSAPPAGSLNTEAFF.

At least ten counts were recorded for this clonotype. The chain has TRBV10-3 and TRBJ2-7, with 11 bases fitting TRBD1. Germline V CDR1 and CDR2: ENHRY, SYGVKD. This CDR3 is 13 amino acids long. J lost 5 bases, V lost 9 bases, and 6 bases had no gene match. In DNA form, the CDR3 reads TGTGCCATTACTCCGGGACAGGGGGACGAGCAGTACTTC. It translates to CAITPGQGDEQYF.

There are many counts of this clonotype. J is TRBJ2-3 and V is TRBV5-1, with a tentative D call TRBD1 (6 bases). V lost 3 bases and J lost 2, with 16 bases in between. Germline V CDR1 and CDR2: SGHRS, YFSETQ. There are 16 residues in the CDR3. CDR3 amino acids: CASSSMDSTFTDTQYF. The CDR3, as DNA: TGCGCCAGCAGCTCCATGGACAGCACCTTCACAGATACGCAGTATTTT.

This clonotype was seen at least ten times. The CDR3 DNA is TGCGCCAGCAAGATCACAGGCGCCACTGAAGCTTTCTTT. Protein: CASKITGATEAFF. This chain uses TRBV5-1 with TRBJ1-1; D might be TRBD1 (5 bases). The CDR3 is 13 amino acids. The V gene lost 6 bases and the J gene lost 4 bases, with 13 bases spanning the gap. Germline V gene sequence: CDR1 SGHRS, CDR2 YFSETQ.

The chain recombines TRBV11-3 with TRBJ2-7; TRBD2 matches 9 bases. The CDR3 has 15 amino acids. After removal of 6 bases from V and 1 base from J, the junction contained 7 bases not matched to a gene. Germline V gene lookup returns CDR1 SGHNT and CDR2 YENEEA. CDR3 sequence: CASRSSGSGSYEQYF. For the CDR3, the DNA is TGTGCCAGCAGGAGTAGCGGGAGCGGATCCTACGAGCAGTACTTC.

This clonotype was counted at least ten times. The chain has TRBV30 and TRBJ2-5; perhaps TRBD1 as D (6 bases). CDR3 length equals 8 residues. V lost 5 bases to trimming and J lost 13 bases, with 8 bases between them. The germline V gene encodes CDR1 GTSNPN and CDR2 SVGIG (reference sequence). CDR3 nucleotide sequence: TGTGCCTGGCAGGACAGGTACTTC. Its translation: CAWQDRYF.

This clonotype was seen a handful of times. This sequence joins TRBV2 and TRBJ2-2; D may be TRBD1 (5 bases). This CDR3 is 13 amino acids long. In germline, CDR1 is SNHLY, CDR2 FYNNEI. V was cut by 5 bases and J by 5 bases, with 9 bases left in between. The CDR3 reads CASSLGHTGELFF. The CDR3 DNA is TGTGCCAGCAGTTTAGGACATACCGGGGAGCTGTTTTTT.

J is TRBJ2-7 and V is TRBV7-3, with TRBD1 identical over 7 bases. The junction had 6 bases not matched to a gene; V was cut back by 5 bases and J by 5 bases. The CDR3 totals 13 residues. Per the germline V gene, CDR1 is SGHTA and CDR2 is FQGTGA. For the CDR3, the DNA is TGTGCCAGCAGCGAGGACAGGCTCGACGAGCAGTACTTC. Amino acid sequence: CASSEDRLDEQYF.

This clonotype was seen more than once but under ten times. The rearrangement links TRBV2 to TRBJ1-1; perhaps TRBD1 as D (5 bases). The CDR3 is made up of 10 amino acids. Trimming cost V 10 bases and J 9 bases, with 12 bases left between them. Germline V gene data show CDR1 as SNHLY and CDR2 as FYNNEI. The CDR3 coding sequence is TGTGCCATACGGGGGGGAAAAGCTTTCTTT. The encoded protein is CAIRGGKAFF.

This clonotype was seen a few times. The genes are TRBV7-9 and TRBJ1-5; possible D gene TRBD1, 5 bases. Per the germline V gene, CDR1 is SEHNR and CDR2 is FQNEAQ (reference sequence). The V gene lost 9 bases and the J gene lost 5 bases, with 11 bases spanning the gap. This CDR3 is 12 amino acids long. Here the CDR3 DNA reads TGTGCCAGTGGGGCCTCCGATCAGCCCCAGCATTTT. Translating it yields CASGASDQPQHF. The full variable domain, rest sourced from reference TRBV7-9 and TRBJ1-5, is DTGVSQNPRHKITKRGQNVTFRCDPISEHNRLYWYRQTLGQGPEFLTYFQNEAQLEKSRLLSDRFSAERPKGSFSTLEIQRTEQGDSAMYLCASGASDQPQHFGDGTRLSIL.

This clonotype was picked up many times. The chain has TRBV6-1 and TRBJ2-4; TRBD1 matches 7 bases. The CDR3 is 17 residues long. V was clipped by 4 bases and J by 0 bases; unmatched bases: 9. Germline V gene lookup returns CDR1 MNHNS and CDR2 SASEGT. CDR3 residues: CASSARTGELAKNIQYF. CDR3 nucleotides: TGTGCCAGCAGTGCCCGTACAGGGGAACTAGCCAAAAACATTCAGTACTTC.

This clonotype was seen repeatedly, ten times or more. The genes are TRBV6-4 and TRBJ2-1; possibly TRBD2 for D (6 bases). The CDR3 loop spans 14 amino acids. V was cut by 0 bases and J by 7 bases, with 10 bases left in between. Germline lookup yields CDR1 MRHNA and CDR2 SNTAGT. As DNA, the CDR3 is TGTGCCAGCAGTGACTCTGCGGAGGGTAATGAGCAGTTCTTC. This codes for CASSDSAEGNEQFF.

This clonotype has only a few counts. The V and J genes are TRBV2 and TRBJ2-7; D gene ambiguous. This CDR3 is built from 12 residues. Germline CDR1 and CDR2: SNHLY and FYNNEI. V gave up 3 bases and J gave up 3 bases, with 6 bases separating them. The CDR3 sequence is CASSESNYEQYF. Here the CDR3 DNA reads TGTGCCAGCAGTGAGAGTAACTACGAGCAGTACTTC.

In its sample, this clonotype was seen many times. V usage is TRBV11-3 and J usage is TRBJ2-5; 10 bases are shared with TRBD2. The CDR3 runs 15 residues. The ends lost 5 bases at V and 1 base at J; junction bases unmatched: 4. Germline V gene data show CDR1 as SGHNT and CDR2 as YENEEA. DNA for the CDR3: TGTGCCAGCAGCCGCCGGACTAGCGGCCAAGAGACCCAGTACTTC. Its translation: CASSRRTSGQETQYF.

The CDR3 DNA reads as TGTGCCAGCAGTTGGGACAGGGAGAACACTGAAGCTTTCTTT. Encoded protein: CASSWDRENTEAFF. The V gene is TRBV27, the J gene TRBJ1-1, with 9 bases lining up with TRBD1. CDR3 length: 14 amino acids. Looked up from germline, CDR1 is MNHEY and CDR2 is SMNVEV (reference sequence). J was trimmed by 1 base and V by 4 bases; bases with no gene match: 1.

In this sample, this clonotype turned up many times. The rearrangement uses TRBV28 and TRBJ2-5, with D possibly matching TRBD2 (6 bases). CDR3 length equals 15 residues. Germline V gives CDR1 MDHEN, CDR2 SYDVKM. Trimming stripped 2 bases from V and 2 bases from J, with 12 bases between. CDR3 residues: CASSLGAEGQETQYF. DNA for the CDR3: TGTGCCAGCAGTTTAGGAGCGGAGGGACAAGAGACCCAGTACTTC.

This clonotype was picked up many times. The chain employs TRBV12-3 or TRBV12-4 and TRBJ2-7; D call uncertain. Trimming left V 8 bases short and J 0 bases short, with 17 bases between. This CDR3 contains 15 residues. Here the CDR3 reads CASAPSGRSSYEQYF. In nucleotides, the CDR3 is TGTGCCAGCGCCCCGTCGGGCCGTAGCTCCTACGAGCAGTACTTC.

The chain is built from TRBV29-1 and TRBJ2-5, with 9 bases lining up with TRBD1. The CDR3 length is 14 residues. CDR1 and CDR2 (germline): SQVTM, ANQGSEA. J lost 5 bases, V lost 4 bases, and 8 bases had no gene match. The CDR3 bases are TGCAGCGTTGGAAGGACAGGGGTCTGGGAGACCCAGTACTTC. Encoded protein: CSVGRTGVWETQYF.

Only a few counts were recorded for this clonotype. V is TRBV20-1 and J is TRBJ2-7; possibly TRBD2 for D (6 bases). Germline V CDR1 and CDR2: DFQATT, SNEGSKA (reference sequence). The CDR3 is 14 amino acids. V was trimmed by 2 bases and J by 6 bases, leaving 17 bases between them. CDR3 amino acids: CSARRDLGAAEQYF. The DNA for the CDR3 is TGCAGTGCTAGAAGGGACTTAGGAGCCGCCGAGCAGTACTTC.

To note about this clonotype: A much larger clone is a single base away; this may be a read error. The chain links TRBV5-5 to TRBJ2-1; D remains ambiguous. From germline, CDR1 is SGHKS and CDR2 YYEKEE (reference sequence). The length of the CDR3 is 15 residues. CDR3 protein: CASSLVPGTYNAQFF. The CDR3 nucleotides are TGTGCCAGCAGCTTGGTTCCGGGTACCTACAATGCGCAGTTCTTC.

The chain has TRBV6-1 and TRBJ1-5; tentatively, D is TRBD1 (5 bases). The CDR3 runs 15 residues. V dropped 8 bases and J dropped 0 bases, with 14 bases sitting between them. Germline V gene sequence: CDR1 MNHNS, CDR2 SASEGT. The CDR3 region has the DNA TGTGCCAGCGGGGCCTCGGGGAATAGCAATCAGCCCCAGCATTTT. This encodes CASGASGNSNQPQHF.

This clonotype occurred many times. V and J are TRBV20-1 and TRBJ2-1; D is unresolved. The CDR3 extends over 11 amino acids. The V gene lost 6 bases and the J gene lost 6 bases, with 9 bases spanning the gap. Germline-derived CDR1 and CDR2 are DFQATT and SNEGSKA (reference sequence). CDR3 residues: CSAIDLNEQFF. The DNA of the CDR3 is TGCAGTGCCATCGACCTCAATGAGCAGTTCTTC.

The table lists this clonotype with a few counts. This chain connects TRBV15 to TRBJ2-1; 12 nucleotides agree with TRBD2. CDR3 size: 14 residues. Germline loops: CDR1 LNHNV, CDR2 YYDKDF (reference sequence). Trimming removed 3 bases from V and 15 bases from J; junction bases left unmatched: 9. CDR3 sequence: CATSRGDLAGGMFF. The CDR3 coding sequence is TGTGCCACCAGCAGGGGGGACCTAGCGGGAGGGATGTTCTTC. Variable domain in full (rest from reference TRBV15 and TRBJ2-1): DAMVIQNPRYQVTQFGKPVTLSCSQTLNHNVMYWYQQKSSQAPKLLFHYYDKDFNNEADTPDNFQSRRPNTSFCFLDIRSPGLGDTAMYLCATSRGDLAGGMFFGPGTRLTVL.

There are many counts of this clonotype. The rearrangement uses TRBV20-1 and TRBJ1-1, with a weak D call TRBD1 (6 bases). Trimming left V 2 bases short and J 2 bases short, with 15 bases between. This CDR3 region has 15 residues. CDR1 and CDR2 from the germline V gene are DFQATT and SNEGSKA (reference sequence). CDR3: CSARKSGVGNTEAFF. In nucleotides, the CDR3 is TGCAGTGCTAGAAAGTCAGGGGTCGGAAACACTGAAGCTTTCTTT.

This clonotype was recorded at least ten times. The V call is TRBV20-1, the J call TRBJ2-1, with 11 bases matching TRBD2. Germline V gene lookup returns CDR1 DFQATT and CDR2 SNEGSKA (reference sequence). CDR3 length: 13 residues. Trimming removed 6 bases from V and 9 bases from J; junction bases left unmatched: 7. CDR3: CSAPLAGVAEQFF. The CDR3 DNA reads as TGCAGTGCCCCACTAGCGGGAGTAGCTGAGCAGTTCTTC.

The table lists this clonotype with many counts. The chain couples TRBV2 to TRBJ2-3; possible D gene TRBD2, 5 bases. This CDR3 region has 14 residues. CDR1 is SNHLY and CDR2 is FYNNEI in the germline V gene. The V gene lost 7 bases and the J gene lost 5 bases, with 16 bases spanning the gap. The DNA for the CDR3 is TGTGCCAGCACTGTTAGAGGTGCGGGAGATACGCAGTATTTT. Encoded protein: CASTVRGAGDTQYF.

This clonotype occurred many times. This sequence joins TRBV6-2 or TRBV6-3 and TRBJ1-4; D gene ambiguous. Germline V CDR1 and CDR2: MNHEY, SVGEGT. The ends were cut back, 5 bases at V and 6 bases at J, with 7 bases in the middle. CDR3 length: 12 amino acids. The CDR3 nucleotides read TGTGCCAGCAGTAGCCGAGATGAAAAACTGTTTTTT. As protein: CASSSRDEKLFF.